This entry lists 21 T cell receptor beta chains sequenced from one sample in a study of T cell responses to AZD1222 COVID-19 vaccine. Assay: immunoSEQ multiplex PCR; the TCRdb copy retains only in-frame clones and omits some. This sample has tens of thousands of clones, with roughly three quarters found just once. The sample here was peripheral blood, taken 28 days after the second AZD1222 dose. These receptors all stem from an adult who received the AZD1222 COVID-19 vaccine.

The CDR3 region is CASSPEGTGYTF. The DNA for the CDR3 is TGCGCCAGCAGCCCCGAGGGTACAGGCTACACCTTC. The rearrangement joins TRBV4-1 to TRBJ1-2; D is uncertain. Trimming left V 4 bases short and J 8 bases short, with 11 bases between. The CDR3 extends over 12 amino acids. The germline gives CDR1 MGHRA, CDR2 YSYEKL.

The chain links TRBV27 to TRBJ2-3; possibly TRBD2 for D (5 bases). Between the trimmed V and J ends, which lost 2 bases and 1 base, there was a span of 13 bases. This CDR3 spans 16 amino acids. Germline CDR1 reads MNHEY; CDR2 reads SMNVEV (reference sequence). CDR3 DNA: TGTGCCAGCAGTTTAAGAGGGAAAAGGGGCACAGATACGCAGTATTTT. Its protein is CASSLRGKRGTDTQYF.

This rearrangement joins TRBV28 to TRBJ1-2; perhaps TRBD1 as D (5 bases). Germline CDR1 reads MDHEN; CDR2 reads SYDVKM. CDR3 length: 14 amino acids. Between the trimmed V and J ends, which lost 8 bases and 4 bases, there was a span of 17 bases. As DNA, the CDR3 is TGTGCCAGCCATACCGGAGGGACGGTCTATGGCTACACCTTC. Translating gives CASHTGGTVYGYTF.

This sequence joins TRBV5-5 and TRBJ1-1; 7 bases agree with TRBD1. CDR3 length: 15 amino acids. Germline CDR1 SGHKS, CDR2 YYEKEE (reference sequence). V was clipped by 4 bases and J by 0 bases; unmatched bases: 6. The CDR3, as DNA: TGTGCCAGCAGCCCCTGGACAGGTCTGAACACTGAAGCTTTCTTT. It translates to CASSPWTGLNTEAFF.

V and J are TRBV6-5 and TRBJ1-5; no reliable D call. The CDR3 runs 11 residues. Between the trimmed V and J ends, which lost 5 bases and 9 bases, there was a span of 8 bases. Germline V CDR1 and CDR2: MNHEY, SVGAGI. The CDR3 DNA reads as TGTGCCAGCAGTACGGCCCGGCCCCAGCATTTT. This translates into CASSTARPQHF.

The rearrangement uses TRBV5-4 and TRBJ2-7, with 10 bases fitting TRBD2. V shed 3 bases, J shed 2 bases, and the junction held 5 bases outside the gene matches. The germline CDR1 and CDR2 sequences are SGHNT and YYREEE (reference sequence). This CDR3 is 15 amino acids long. The CDR3 is CASSSGLAETYEQYF. CDR3 in DNA: TGTGCCAGCAGCTCCGGACTAGCGGAAACCTACGAGCAGTACTTC.

The V gene is TRBV28, the J gene TRBJ1-4, with D perhaps TRBD1 (5 bases). Trimming removed 1 base from V and 4 bases from J, with 10 bases in between. CDR1 MDHEN and CDR2 SYDVKM come from the germline V gene. CDR3 size: 15 residues. The CDR3, as DNA: TGTGCCAGCAGTTTATCTTGGGGACTTAATGAAAAACTGTTTTTT. Its translation is CASSLSWGLNEKLFF.

This clone came up once. The chain combines TRBV5-8 with TRBJ2-3, with unresolved D. Germline CDR1 SGHTS, CDR2 YDEGEE. With 5 bases removed from V and 0 bases from J, the gap between germline ends came to 10 bases. This CDR3 spans 14 amino acids. The CDR3 DNA follows: TGTGCCAGCAGACCCCAGGATAGCACAGATACGCAGTATTTT. Protein sequence: CASRPQDSTDTQYF.

J is TRBJ1-3 and V is TRBV7-9; 8 bases map to TRBD1. Trimming removed 5 bases from V and 4 bases from J; junction bases left unmatched: 4. The CDR3 consists of 14 residues. Germline CDR1 is SEHNR and CDR2 is FQNEAQ (reference sequence). The CDR3 nucleotides are TGTGCCAGCAGCCATGGGACAGGAGGAAACACCATATATTTT. It is translated as CASSHGTGGNTIYF. Full variable domain (rest looked up from reference TRBV7-9 and TRBJ1-3): DTGVSQNPRHKITKRGQNVTFRCDPISEHNRLYWYRQTLGQGPEFLTYFQNEAQLEKSRLLSDRFSAERPKGSFSTLEIQRTEQGDSAMYLCASSHGTGGNTIYFGEGSWLTVV.

The V and J genes are TRBV6-4 and TRBJ2-7; TRBD2 matches at 8 bases. This CDR3 has 17 residues. CDR1 MRHNA and CDR2 SNTAGT come from the germline V gene. The V segment lost 3 bases and the J segment 0 bases; nucleotides outside the gene matches: 10. CDR3: CASSEASGSIGSYEQYF. As DNA, the CDR3 is TGTGCCAGCAGTGAAGCGAGCGGGAGTATTGGCTCCTACGAGCAGTACTTC.

This clone was detected once. The chain uses TRBV11-2 and TRBJ2-3, with TRBD2 as a possible D gene (5 bases). Germline CDR1 is SGHAT and CDR2 is FQNNGV. The CDR3 has 15 residues. V gave up 1 base and J gave up 3 bases, with 11 bases separating them. The CDR3 spells CASSLVGSGTDTQYF. The CDR3 DNA sequence: TGTGCCAGCAGCTTAGTGGGGTCGGGAACAGATACGCAGTATTTT.

Comment on this clone: Other DNA sequences in the same sample also yield this CDR3. This sequence joins TRBV18 and TRBJ1-5, with TRBD1 matching over 8 bases. The CDR3 has 15 amino acids. CDR1 and CDR2 (germline): KGHSH, LQKENI. V was pared by 3 bases and J by 2 bases, with 3 bases of the junction left unmatched. This CDR3 reads CASSPPGQGNQPQHF. CDR3 nucleotide sequence: TGTGCCAGCTCACCCCCGGGACAGGGCAATCAGCCCCAGCATTTT.

The chain combines TRBV28 with TRBJ2-7; D possibly uses TRBD1 or TRBD2 (5 bases each). Trimming removed 5 bases at V and 2 bases at J, with 10 bases between. CDR3 length: 13 residues. Germline V gene data show CDR1 as MDHEN and CDR2 as SYDVKM. This CDR3 is CASSPRGPYEQYF. DNA of the CDR3: TGTGCCAGCAGTCCCCGGGGACCCTACGAGCAGTACTTC.

In this sample, this clone turned up many times. This chain connects TRBV5-6 to TRBJ2-7, with 7 positions matching TRBD1. Germline CDR1 is SGHDT and CDR2 is YYEEEE. The CDR3 covers 15 residues. Unmatched junction bases numbered 6, after V lost 0 bases and J lost 3 bases. The CDR3 sequence: CASSLEGTADYEQYF. The DNA of the CDR3 is TGTGCCAGCAGCTTGGAAGGGACAGCCGACTACGAGCAGTACTTC.

V is TRBV28 and J is TRBJ1-2; possibly TRBD1 for D (6 bases). Germline V gene data show CDR1 as MDHEN and CDR2 as SYDVKM. The CDR3 is 11 amino acids. Trimming took 7 bases from V and 8 from J, leaving 11 bases between them. CDR3 sequence reads: CASTFRGGYTF. The CDR3 nucleotides are TGTGCCAGCACCTTTAGGGGGGGCTACACCTTC.

The chain recombines TRBV7-2 with TRBJ1-5, with TRBD1 as a possible D gene (6 bases). Trimming removed 5 bases at V and 6 bases at J, with 14 bases between. The CDR3 spans 14 residues. Germline-derived CDR1 and CDR2 are SGHTA and FQGNSA. CDR3 bases: TGTGCCAGCAGCGGCAACAGGGATGGTCAGCCCCAGCATTTT. Encoded protein: CASSGNRDGQPQHF.

This clone was seen only once. This chain connects TRBV19 to TRBJ1-5; 9 bases are a match to TRBD1. This CDR3 spans 16 amino acids. Losses at the gene ends were 4 bases for V and 3 bases for J; bases not matched to a gene: 7. CDR1 is LNHDA, CDR2 SQIVND, per germline (reference sequence). CDR3 sequence (DNA): TGTGCCAGTAGTACAATGGACAGGGGATCCAATCAGCCCCAGCATTTT. It yields the protein CASSTMDRGSNQPQHF. The whole variable domain, filled in from reference TRBV19 and TRBJ1-5, reads DGGITQSPKYLFRKEGQNVTLSCEQNLNHDAMYWYRQDPGQGLRLIYYSQIVNDFQKGDIAEGYSVSREKKESFPLTVTSAQKNPTAFYLCASSTMDRGSNQPQHFGDGTRLSIL.

The chain links TRBV28 to TRBJ1-2; possible D gene TRBD1, 5 bases. Germline V gene sequence: CDR1 MDHEN, CDR2 SYDVKM. CDR3 size: 14 residues. With 7 bases removed from V and 7 bases from J, the gap between germline ends came to 19 bases. This CDR3 reads CASTYFRGDGGYTF. CDR3 bases: TGTGCCAGCACCTACTTTCGGGGGGATGGTGGCTACACCTTC.

In its sample, this clone was seen once. The V and J genes are TRBV18 and TRBJ1-1; D is possibly TRBD1 (5 bases). Trimming took off 4 bases at V and 0 bases at J, with 9 bases between the two ends. Germline lookup yields CDR1 KGHSH and CDR2 LQKENI. CDR3 length equals 14 residues. CDR3 DNA: TGTGCCAGCTCACAGGGACTCCTGAACACTGAAGCTTTCTTT. This gives the protein CASSQGLLNTEAFF.

The chain couples TRBV19 to TRBJ2-7; D is uncertain. The length of the CDR3 is 11 residues. Germline V gene lookup returns CDR1 LNHDA and CDR2 SQIVND (reference sequence). The ends were cut back, 5 bases at V and 0 bases at J, with 2 bases in the middle. DNA for the CDR3: TGTGCCAGTAGTTACTCCTACGAGCAGTACTTC. Translation gives CASSYSYEQYF.

V is TRBV28 and J is TRBJ2-1, with 9 nucleotides matching TRBD2. The V gene end was trimmed by 4 bases and the J gene end by 3 bases; junction bases not matched to a gene: 10. The CDR3 length is 17 residues. Germline-derived CDR1 and CDR2 are MDHEN and SYDVKM. CDR3 DNA sequence: TGTGCCAGCAGTTCTCAAGGACTAGCGTTAATCTACAATGAGCAGTTCTTC. It is translated as CASSSQGLALIYNEQFF.